Below, 14 T cell receptor beta chains from the same sample are listed, as sequenced in a study of T cell responses to AZD1222 COVID-19 vaccine. Only in-frame clones appear in the TCRdb table, and some are missing; sequencing was by immunoSEQ multiplex PCR. The table lists tens of thousands of clones, more than 75% of them singletons. Source: peripheral blood, taken 28 days after the second AZD1222 dose. The receptors here all came from an adult who received the AZD1222 COVID-19 vaccine.

This chain uses TRBV5-1 with TRBJ1-1; TRBD1 matches at 7 bases. The CDR3 is 14 residues long. Germline CDR1 and CDR2: SGHRS and YFSETQ. After removal of 7 bases from V and 1 base from J, the junction contained 7 bases not matched to a gene. As DNA, the CDR3 is TGCGCCAGCGAACCCGGGACAGCGAACACTGAAGCTTTCTTT. Encoded protein: CASEPGTANTEAFF.

The chain carries TRBV9 and TRBJ2-1, with D perhaps matching TRBD1 or TRBD2 (5 bases each). V gave up 6 bases and J gave up 5 bases, with 15 bases separating them. The CDR3 runs 14 residues. The V gene's germline CDR1 is SGDLS and CDR2 YYNGEE. The CDR3 DNA is TGTGCCAGCATGAGGTCAGGGAGACACAATGAGCAGTTCTTC. It encodes CASMRSGRHNEQFF.

This clone was counted between two and nine times. This chain joins TRBV11-2 and TRBJ1-4; TRBD1 matches at 9 bases. Looked up from germline, CDR1 is SGHAT and CDR2 is FQNNGV. Unmatched junction bases numbered 7, after V lost 3 bases and J lost 8 bases. This CDR3 region has 15 residues. The CDR3 region has the DNA TGTGCCAGCAGCTTGTGGGGACAGGGCGGCGAAAAACTGTTTTTT. Translation: CASSLWGQGGEKLFF.

The chain's CDR3 is CAIRGQLDNEQFF. The CDR3 nucleotides read TGTGCCATCAGAGGGCAGTTAGACAATGAGCAGTTCTTC. The chain recombines TRBV10-3 with TRBJ2-1; D is unclear. The V gene lost 6 bases and the J gene lost 5 bases, with 11 bases spanning the gap. The germline gives CDR1 ENHRY, CDR2 SYGVKD. The CDR3 is 13 amino acids.

The rearrangement uses TRBV2 and TRBJ1-4; no clear D. The CDR3 is 15 amino acids. Between the trimmed V and J ends, which lost 4 bases and 6 bases, there was a span of 15 bases. Germline V lookup: CDR1 SNHLY, CDR2 FYNNEI. The CDR3 nucleotides are TGTGCCAGCAGTGTCTCTCCCTCTCCGGATGAAAAACTGTTTTTT. As protein: CASSVSPSPDEKLFF.

This chain connects TRBV27 to TRBJ1-5; no clear D gene. The V end lost 3 bases, the J end lost 3 bases, and 12 bases lay between the germline ends. Germline V gene lookup returns CDR1 MNHEY and CDR2 SMNVEV (reference sequence). The length of the CDR3 is 15 residues. The CDR3 region is CASSFKAGYNQPQHF. Here the CDR3 DNA reads TGTGCCAGCAGTTTTAAAGCAGGCTACAATCAGCCCCAGCATTTT.

V is TRBV28 and J is TRBJ1-5; 9 nucleotides line up with TRBD1. This CDR3 region has 16 residues. Germline V gene sequence: CDR1 MDHEN, CDR2 SYDVKM. V shed 5 bases, J shed 6 bases, and the junction held 11 bases outside the gene matches. CDR3 loop: CASSRTGGGYSQPQHF. The CDR3 nucleotides read TGTGCCAGCAGTCGAACAGGGGGCGGCTATAGTCAGCCCCAGCATTTT. The full variable domain, with the rest looked up from reference TRBV28 and TRBJ1-5, is DVKVTQSSRYLVKRTGEKVFLECVQDMDHENMFWYRQDPGLGLRLIYFSYDVKMKEKGDIPEGYSVSREKKERFSLILESASTNQTSMYLCASSRTGGGYSQPQHFGDGTRLSIL.

This sequence joins TRBV6-2 or TRBV6-3 and TRBJ2-5; D not resolved. From germline, CDR1 is MNHEY and CDR2 SVGEGT. The V gene lost 2 bases and the J gene lost 2 bases, with 9 bases spanning the gap. This CDR3 region has 14 residues. CDR3 in DNA: TGTGCCAGCAGTTACCGGTCGTATCAAGAGACCCAGTACTTC. Translation gives CASSYRSYQETQYF.

V and J are TRBV9 and TRBJ2-1; possible D gene TRBD2, 6 bases. The V end was cut by 0 bases, the J end by 6 bases, with 13 bases between. The CDR3 is 15 amino acids. Germline lookup yields CDR1 SGDLS and CDR2 YYNGEE. The CDR3 DNA reads TGTGCCAGCAGCGTAGACGGGAGAATCGGCAATGAGCAGTTCTTC. Translated: CASSVDGRIGNEQFF. Together with reference TRBV9 and TRBJ2-1, the CDR3 gives the full variable domain: DSGVTQTPKHLITATGQRVTLRCSPRSGDLSVYWYQQSLDQGLQFLIQYYNGEERAKGNILERFSAQQFPDLHSELNLSSLELGDSALYFCASSVDGRIGNEQFFGPGTRLTVL.

This clone was found once. The J gene is TRBJ1-2, the V gene TRBV6-5, with D hard to call. Germline CDR1 MNHEY, CDR2 SVGAGI. The CDR3 runs 14 residues. V lost 8 bases, J lost 4 bases, and 17 bases lay in between. In DNA, the CDR3 is TGTGCCAGCCGCCGTGGGAGGTTAACCTATGGCTACACCTTC. Translating it yields CASRRGRLTYGYTF.

This chain uses TRBV18 with TRBJ2-7, with 7 bases that match TRBD2. Trimming at V came to 3 bases and at J to 5 bases, leaving 10 bases not matched to a gene. Germline assignment: CDR1 KGHSH and CDR2 LQKENI. The CDR3 runs to 15 residues. Here the CDR3 DNA reads TGTGCCAGCTCACCCGGTAGCGGGCGGATCGACGAGCAGTACTTC. Translated, it gives CASSPGSGRIDEQYF.

This chain links TRBV10-1 with TRBJ2-7; D may match TRBD1 or TRBD2 (5 bases each). The CDR3 spans 14 residues. V was trimmed by 3 bases and J by 7 bases, leaving 16 bases between them. Germline V CDR1 and CDR2: WNHNN, SYGVQD (reference sequence). CDR3 protein: CASSDRDGLGEQYF. In DNA, the CDR3 is TGCGCCAGCAGTGACCGGGACGGCCTGGGGGAGCAGTACTTC.

This clone was seen only a few times. The gene calls are TRBV28 and TRBJ1-2; D unresolved. This CDR3 has 13 residues. Trimming pared 6 bases from V and 3 bases from J, leaving 11 bases between. Germline CDR1 reads MDHEN; CDR2 reads SYDVKM. The CDR3 region has the DNA TGTGCCAGCAGCTACCCTTCGCACTATGGCTACACCTTC. Translating gives CASSYPSHYGYTF.

V is TRBV28 and J is TRBJ1-1; D remains unclear. With 6 bases removed from V and 10 bases from J, the gap between germline ends came to 15 bases. The CDR3 is 12 amino acids. Per germline, CDR1 MDHEN and CDR2 SYDVKM. CDR3 coding DNA: TGTGCCAGCAGAGGACCGGCCCGGCGAGCTTTCTTT. Translated, it gives CASRGPARRAFF.